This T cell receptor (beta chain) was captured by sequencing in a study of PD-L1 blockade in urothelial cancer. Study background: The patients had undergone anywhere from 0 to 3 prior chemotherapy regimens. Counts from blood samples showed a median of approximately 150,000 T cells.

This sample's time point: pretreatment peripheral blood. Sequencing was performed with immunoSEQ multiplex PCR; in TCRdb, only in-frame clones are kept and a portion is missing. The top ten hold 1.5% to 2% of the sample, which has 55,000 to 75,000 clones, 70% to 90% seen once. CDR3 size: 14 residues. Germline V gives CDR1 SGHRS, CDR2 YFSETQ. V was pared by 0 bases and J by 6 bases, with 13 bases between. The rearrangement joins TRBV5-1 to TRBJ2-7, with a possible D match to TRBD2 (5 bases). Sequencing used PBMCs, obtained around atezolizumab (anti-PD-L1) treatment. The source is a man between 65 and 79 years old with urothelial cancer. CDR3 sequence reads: CASSLGREYREQYF. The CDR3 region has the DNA TGCGCCAGCAGCTTGGGACGGGAATATCGCGAGCAGTACTTC.